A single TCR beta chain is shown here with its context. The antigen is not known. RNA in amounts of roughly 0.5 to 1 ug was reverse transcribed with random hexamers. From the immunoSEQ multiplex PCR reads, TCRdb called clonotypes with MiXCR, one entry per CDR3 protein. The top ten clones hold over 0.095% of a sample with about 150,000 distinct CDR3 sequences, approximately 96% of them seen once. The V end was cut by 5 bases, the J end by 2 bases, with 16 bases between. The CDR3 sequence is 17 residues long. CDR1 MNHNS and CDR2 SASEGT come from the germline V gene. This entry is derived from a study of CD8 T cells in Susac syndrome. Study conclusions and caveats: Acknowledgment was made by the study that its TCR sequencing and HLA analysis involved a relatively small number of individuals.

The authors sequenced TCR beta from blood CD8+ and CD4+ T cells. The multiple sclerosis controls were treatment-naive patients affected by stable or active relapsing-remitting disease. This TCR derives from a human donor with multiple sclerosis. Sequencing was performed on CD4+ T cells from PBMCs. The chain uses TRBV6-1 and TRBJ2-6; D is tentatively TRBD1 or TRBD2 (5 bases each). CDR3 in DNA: TGTGCCAGCAGTCAGGGAGCCGGCGCTCCTGGGGCCAACGTCCTGACTTTC. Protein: CASSQGAGAPGANVLTF.